These 17 T cell receptor beta chains came from one sample sequenced in a study of T cells in Graves' hyperthyroidism and ophthalmopathy. Regions amplified from RNA transcripts were the TCR beta CDR3 regions. The TCR CDR3 was amplified in a first-round RT-PCR using the HTBI primer set. TCRdb reanalysed the multiplex PCR reads using MiXCR and keeps one entry per CDR3 protein. The sample yields about 380,000 distinct CDR3 sequences, approximately 13% seen once. What was sequenced was blood. The receptors here all came from a woman aged 60 to 75 with Graves' hyperthyroidism.

This clonotype turned up a few times. This chain joins TRBV10-1 and TRBJ2-2, with 13 bases matching TRBD2. The CDR3 covers 18 residues. Trimming took 3 bases from V and 2 from J; bases not matched to a gene: 6. The germline gives CDR1 WNHNN, CDR2 SYGVQD (reference sequence). The CDR3 loop is CASSDRTSGSRNTGELFF. The DNA for the CDR3 is TGCGCCAGCAGTGACCGGACTAGCGGGAGTCGAAACACCGGGGAGCTGTTTTTT.

The rearrangement joins TRBV3-1 to TRBJ2-2; D call uncertain. V was shortened by 1 base and J by 7 bases, with 10 bases between the two germline ends. Germline CDR1 is LGHDT and CDR2 is YNNKEL (reference sequence). The CDR3 consists of 14 residues. The CDR3 sequence: CASSQASRSGELFF. The CDR3 region has the DNA TGTGCCAGCAGCCAAGCTTCCAGGAGCGGGGAGCTGTTTTTT.

In its sample, this clonotype was seen once. The chain couples TRBV20-1 to TRBJ2-7; 8 bases fit TRBD1. The trim removed 6 bases at V and 3 bases at J, leaving 10 bases unmatched. The CDR3 covers 14 residues. Germline-derived CDR1 and CDR2 are DFQATT and SNEGSKA (reference sequence). CDR3 amino acids: CSAKRGQGLYEQYF. The DNA of the CDR3 is TGCAGTGCAAAGAGAGGACAGGGACTCTACGAGCAGTACTTC.

The chain carries TRBV4-1 and TRBJ2-7; D is unresolved. In germline, CDR1 is MGHRA, CDR2 YSYEKL. The CDR3 has 13 residues. V lost 4 bases to trimming and J lost 2 bases, with 9 bases between them. CDR3 amino acids: CASSRWGPYEQYF. The CDR3 nucleotides read TGCGCCAGCAGCCGATGGGGTCCCTACGAGCAGTACTTC.

This clonotype was counted at least ten times. V usage is TRBV2 and J usage is TRBJ1-3; D is possibly TRBD1 (5 bases). The V gene's germline CDR1 is SNHLY and CDR2 FYNNEI. Deletions cut 9 bases from V and 0 bases from J, with 9 bases between. CDR3 length equals 13 residues. The CDR3 DNA follows: TGTGCCAGGAGGGACCACTCTGGAAACACCATATATTTT. Amino acids: CARRDHSGNTIYF.

This rearrangement joins TRBV29-1 to TRBJ2-3; D unclear. The CDR3 is 13 residues long. Germline-derived CDR1 and CDR2 are SQVTM and ANQGSEA. V lost 2 bases to trimming and J lost 3 bases, with 9 bases between them. The DNA for the CDR3 is TGCAGCGTTGAAAAGACACGAACAGATACGCAGTATTTT. It is translated as CSVEKTRTDTQYF.

This clonotype has a count of ten or more. The chain couples TRBV6-1 to TRBJ2-2; tentative D call: TRBD1 (5 bases). Germline V gene lookup returns CDR1 MNHNS and CDR2 SASEGT. The CDR3 covers 13 residues. V was shortened by 4 bases and J by 7 bases, with 10 bases between the two germline ends. The DNA of the CDR3 is TGTGCCAGCAGTGTTAAGGGGATCGGGGAGCTGTTTTTT. The encoded protein is CASSVKGIGELFF.

This clonotype appeared many times. The chain recombines TRBV20-1 with TRBJ1-2; a possible D gene is TRBD1 (5 bases). The V and J ends lost 0 bases and 8 bases respectively, with 22 bases between them. CDR1 and CDR2 (germline): DFQATT, SNEGSKA (reference sequence). The CDR3 has 16 residues. CDR3 sequence reads: CSARDPIRESVGGYTF. As DNA, the CDR3 is TGCAGTGCTAGAGATCCGATCAGGGAAAGTGTTGGGGGCTACACCTTC.

The chain uses TRBV7-8 and TRBJ2-6; D tentatively fits TRBD1 or TRBD2 (5 bases each). The germline V gene has CDR1 SGHVS and CDR2 FQNEAQ. CDR3 length: 15 residues. Trimming stripped 5 bases from V and 0 bases from J, with 8 bases between. Written as DNA, the CDR3 is TGTGCCAGCAGCCCAGGGACCTCTGGGGCCAACGTCCTGACTTTC. Translated, it gives CASSPGTSGANVLTF.

The chain joins TRBV7-9 to TRBJ1-6, with TRBD1 matching 8 bases. Germline V gives CDR1 SEHNR, CDR2 FQNEAQ (reference sequence). V trimming: 2 bases; J trimming: 10 bases; junction bases outside the gene matches: 10. This CDR3 contains 16 residues. The CDR3 protein is CASSLTSTGARSPLHF. The CDR3 DNA sequence: TGTGCCAGCAGCTTAACCTCGACAGGGGCCCGCTCACCCCTCCACTTT.

Ten or more counts support this clonotype. The V and J genes are TRBV11-2 and TRBJ2-3; D is undetermined. V lost 5 bases to trimming and J lost 7 bases, with 10 bases between them. From germline, CDR1 is SGHAT and CDR2 FQNNGV. CDR3 length equals 12 residues. Written as DNA, the CDR3 is TGTGCCAGCAGCCGACCGTCCAATACGCAGTATTTT. Translation: CASSRPSNTQYF.

Many counts were recorded for this clonotype. The chain has TRBV30 and TRBJ1-5; 8 bases fit TRBD1. This CDR3 has 13 amino acids. CDR1 and CDR2 (germline): GTSNPN, SVGIG (reference sequence). Trimming removed 8 bases from V and 4 bases from J; junction bases left unmatched: 7. The chain's CDR3 is CAASGQGNQPQHF. The CDR3 DNA sequence: TGTGCCGCCTCAGGACAGGGAAATCAGCCCCAGCATTTT.

This clonotype showed up many times. The chain joins TRBV29-1 to TRBJ1-2; TRBD1 matches 9 bases. J gave up 1 base and V 6 bases, and 6 bases lay outside the gene matches. The CDR3 is made up of 14 amino acids. Germline loops: CDR1 SQVTM, CDR2 ANQGSEA. This chain's CDR3 is CSVGGTGNNYGYTF. As DNA, the CDR3 is TGCAGCGTGGGAGGGACAGGGAATAACTATGGCTACACCTTC.

In this sample, this clonotype turned up many times. This sequence joins TRBV7-6 and TRBJ2-7; 12 bases are shared with TRBD2. The V gene end was trimmed by 5 bases and the J gene end by 2 bases; junction bases not matched to a gene: 4. The germline V gene has CDR1 SGHVS and CDR2 FNYEAQ. The CDR3 has 15 residues. CDR3 nucleotides: TGTGCCAGCAGCGCCACTAGCGGGAGGACCTACGAGCAGTACTTC. Encoded protein: CASSATSGRTYEQYF.

The chain combines TRBV11-2 with TRBJ1-1; weak D call: TRBD1 (5 bases). This CDR3 region has 14 residues. V lost 7 bases to trimming and J lost 4 bases, with 16 bases between them. CDR1 and CDR2 (germline): SGHAT, FQNNGV. CDR3 region: CASTWGVAGTEAFF. The CDR3 DNA is TGTGCCAGCACGTGGGGGGTCGCGGGCACTGAAGCTTTCTTT.

There are a few counts of this clonotype. The chain is built from TRBV18 and TRBJ2-1; 12 bases agree with TRBD2. The CDR3 runs to 17 residues. With 3 bases clipped from V and 10 bases from J, the junction kept 13 bases outside the gene matches. Germline V gene lookup returns CDR1 KGHSH and CDR2 LQKENI. In DNA, the CDR3 is TGTGCCAGCTCACCCGTTGAGACTAGCGGGAGTCCTTCCGAGCAGTTCTTC. Translation gives CASSPVETSGSPSEQFF. The variable domain in full, with the rest retrieved from reference TRBV18 and TRBJ2-1, is NAGVMQNPRHLVRRRGQEARLRCSPMKGHSHVYWYRQLPEEGLKFMVYLQKENIIDESGMPKERFSAEFPKEGPSILRIQQVVRGDSAAYFCASSPVETSGSPSEQFFGPGTRLTVL.

In its sample, this clonotype was seen a few times. The J gene is TRBJ1-1, the V gene TRBV5-1; TRBD1 agrees at 8 bases. Germline lookup yields CDR1 SGHRS and CDR2 YFSETQ. V lost 0 bases to trimming and J lost 0 bases; unmatched junction nucleotides: 7. CDR3 length equals 17 residues. CDR3 region: CASSLAAGGSVNTEAFF. CDR3 DNA: TGCGCCAGCAGCTTGGCGGCAGGGGGCTCGGTGAACACTGAAGCTTTCTTT. The complete variable domain, with remaining parts taken from reference TRBV5-1 and TRBJ1-1, reads KAGVTQTPRYLIKTRGQQVTLSCSPISGHRSVSWYQQTPGQGLQFLFEYFSETQRNKGNFPGRFSGRQFSNSRSEMNVSTLELGDSALYLCASSLAAGGSVNTEAFFGQGTRLTVV.